These 15 T cell receptor beta chains share one sample of origin, sequenced in a study of vaccination effects on CD4 cells after COVID-19 (dated by TCRdb to 2022 to 2024). The method behind the library was the immunoSEQ multiplex PCR assay. TCRdb took this table from immuneACCESS and kept in-frame rearrangements with V and J called. Such tables lack part of the clones; where checked against another copy, unresolved V genes explain under half of the gap, and the rest is unexplained. The sample table holds about 21,000 clones, of which about three quarters were seen once. The ten largest make up just under 20% of the sample. In the ViraFEST assay, PBMC were stimulated with viral peptide pools, and antigen-specific CD4+ T cell clonotypes were then identified by expansion using TCR sequencing. After roughly 11 days of culture, CD4+ T cells were isolated with the EasySep CD4+ T cell isolation kit. None of the healthy vaccine recipients had a prior SARS-CoV-2 infection, which was confirmed by nucleocapsid antibody tests that came back negative both before and after vaccination.

Their target antigens are unknown. Source: CD4+ T cells from PBMCs cultured with HCoV-NL63 spike peptides, taken before COVID-19 vaccination. The label giving this sample's cell subset or site can be read as: HCoV-NL63 spike overlapping peptide pool stimulation. The source is a human donor who received a COVID-19 vaccine.

The gene calls are TRBV24-1 and TRBJ2-5; D could derive from TRBD1 or TRBD2 (5 bases each). CDR1 and CDR2 (germline): KGHDR, SFDVKD. The CDR3 loop spans 15 amino acids. V was shortened by 7 bases and J by 2 bases, with 16 bases between the two germline ends. CDR3 bases: TGTGCCACCAGCTTGGGTGGGACGGGGCAAGAGACCCAGTACTTC. Its translation: CATSLGGTGQETQYF.

The V and J genes are TRBV19 and TRBJ1-2; no firm D call. Trimming shortened V by 5 bases and J by 2 bases, and 12 bases separated the two germline ends. Per germline, CDR1 LNHDA and CDR2 SQIVND (reference sequence). This CDR3 comprises 14 residues. CDR3 sequence: CASSPATENYGYTF. The CDR3 DNA reads TGTGCCAGTAGTCCCGCCACAGAAAACTATGGCTACACCTTC.

The J gene is TRBJ2-2, the V gene TRBV6-5, with D unresolved. The germline gives CDR1 MNHEY, CDR2 SVGAGI. V dropped 6 bases and J dropped 9 bases, with 14 bases sitting between them. The CDR3 sequence is 13 residues long. CDR3 bases: TGTGCCAGCAGGGACGGATTCTACCGGGAGCTGTTTTTT. This translates into CASRDGFYRELFF.

The chain has TRBV2 and TRBJ1-2; 7 nucleotides agree with TRBD1. Trimming removed 5 bases from V and 2 bases from J; junction bases left unmatched: 2. Germline V CDR1 and CDR2: SNHLY, FYNNEI. The CDR3 spans 13 residues. The CDR3 protein is CASSPDRNYGYTF. DNA of the CDR3: TGTGCCAGCAGTCCGGACAGGAACTATGGCTACACCTTC.

The chain uses TRBV10-3 and TRBJ1-1; TRBD1 aligns across 7 bases. The V and J ends lost 9 bases and 1 base, in that order; junction bases with no gene match: 5. The CDR3 consists of 13 residues. Germline V gene data show CDR1 as ENHRY and CDR2 as SYGVKD. DNA for the CDR3: TGTGCCATTCAGGACAGGCAGAACACTGAAGCTTTCTTT. Protein: CAIQDRQNTEAFF.

The chain links TRBV13 to TRBJ2-2; a possible D gene is TRBD2 (6 bases). CDR1 is PRHDT and CDR2 is FYEKMQ in the germline V gene (reference sequence). Trimming stripped 2 bases from V and 0 bases from J, with 10 bases between. The CDR3 runs 16 residues. CDR3 DNA: TGTGCCAGCAGCTTACAGGCGGGAACGAACACCGGGGAGCTGTTTTTT. Amino acid sequence: CASSLQAGTNTGELFF.

Comments on this clone: The identical CDR3 is also encoded by other nucleotide sequences in the sample. This chain joins TRBV27 and TRBJ2-7, with D perhaps TRBD2 (5 bases). CDR1 is MNHEY, CDR2 SMNVEV, per germline (reference sequence). This CDR3 comprises 13 residues. The V and J ends lost 5 bases and 4 bases respectively, with 12 bases between them. The CDR3 region has the DNA TGTGCCAGCAGTCTTCGGGGTAGTTACGAGCAGTACTTC. Encoded protein: CASSLRGSYEQYF.

The chain carries TRBV30 and TRBJ1-4; tentatively, D is TRBD1 (5 bases). The CDR3 is 14 amino acids. Germline V gives CDR1 GTSNPN, CDR2 SVGIG (reference sequence). V was clipped by 6 bases and J by 4 bases, with 15 bases between them. CDR3 residues: CACNRDRVNEKLFF. The CDR3 coding sequence is TGTGCCTGCAACCGGGACCGGGTTAATGAAAAACTGTTTTTT.

The chain employs TRBV6-5 and TRBJ2-6, with 7 nucleotides matching TRBD1. The CDR3 length is 15 residues. V shed 8 bases, J shed 1 base, and the junction held 5 bases outside the gene matches. Germline V lookup: CDR1 MNHEY, CDR2 SVGAGI. This CDR3 is CASGPQGSGANVLTF. The CDR3 region has the DNA TGTGCCAGCGGCCCACAGGGGTCTGGGGCCAACGTCCTGACTTTC.

V usage is TRBV5-1 and J usage is TRBJ1-1; D ambiguous. V shed 4 bases and J shed 4 bases, with 14 bases lying between them. Per germline, CDR1 SGHRS and CDR2 YFSETQ. The CDR3 runs 14 residues. CDR3 residues: CASSDGLEGTEAFF. DNA of the CDR3: TGCGCCAGCAGCGACGGGCTCGAGGGCACTGAAGCTTTCTTT.

The chain combines TRBV2 with TRBJ1-2; TRBD1 matches 9 bases. This CDR3 is 14 amino acids long. Trimming removed 5 bases from V and 9 bases from J; junction bases left unmatched: 10. Germline V CDR1 and CDR2: SNHLY, FYNNEI. In DNA, the CDR3 is TGTGCCAGCAGTTCACAGGGGGCCCGGGAGAGCTACACCTTC. This translates into CASSSQGARESYTF.

This clone was observed once. The CDR3 is CASSSRDSREAFF. CDR3 sequence (DNA): TGTGCCAGCAGCAGCCGGGACAGCCGTGAAGCTTTCTTT. The chain uses TRBV5-4 and TRBJ1-1, with 7 positions matching TRBD1. This CDR3 spans 13 amino acids. V shed 4 bases and J 7 bases; nucleotides not matched to a gene: 7. CDR1 and CDR2 from the germline V gene are SGHNT and YYREEE (reference sequence).

CDR3 loop: CASSQGRQGDTGELFF. For the CDR3, the DNA is TGCGCCAGCAGCCAAGGTCGACAGGGGGACACCGGGGAGCTGTTTTTT. The rearrangement joins TRBV4-1 to TRBJ2-2; 9 nucleotides agree with TRBD1. CDR1 MGHRA and CDR2 YSYEKL come from the germline V gene. V was pared by 1 base and J by 3 bases, with 3 bases of the junction left unmatched. This CDR3 has 16 amino acids.

V gene TRBV10-3 combines with J gene TRBJ1-1; D possibly corresponds to TRBD1 (5 bases). V lost 5 bases and J 0 bases, leaving 16 bases between the germline ends. This CDR3 spans 16 amino acids. The germline V gene encodes CDR1 ENHRY and CDR2 SYGVKD. CDR3 bases: TGTGCCATCAGTCCGGGACCCAGGGTCATGAACACTGAAGCTTTCTTT. Its protein is CAISPGPRVMNTEAFF.

The chain uses TRBV4-1 and TRBJ2-7; D may correspond to TRBD1 or TRBD2 (5 bases each). V was cut by 0 bases and J by 2 bases, with 14 bases left in between. Germline CDR1 and CDR2: MGHRA and YSYEKL. CDR3 length equals 16 residues. The CDR3 loop reads CASSQEGDPGAYEQYF. CDR3 sequence (DNA): TGCGCCAGCAGCCAAGAAGGGGATCCCGGGGCCTACGAGCAGTACTTC.